These T cell receptor beta chains were read from a single sample in a study of T cell repertoires in cytomegalovirus infection. One entry per CDR3 protein, called by TCRdb with MiXCR from the reads. Here the sample spans 100,000 to 150,000 distinct CDR3 sequences, 7.5% to 9% being singletons. Sequenced sample: PBMCs. The receptors stem from a human donor in good health (CMV status not recorded). Some clones in this sample may be carry-over from other donors' samples. Each CDR3 is given with its conserved first and last residue. A D gene is named only where the DNA matches it firmly. Each size is how often the clone was seen (once, few, many) or a class if it is expanded.

abundance: many; v_gene: TRBV6-5; j_gene: TRBJ2-3; d_gene: TRBD2; CDR3aa: CASRRGLAGGHSDTQYF; CDR3nt: TGTGCCAGCAGAAGAGGATTAGCGGGGGGGCATTCAGATACGCAGTATTTT
abundance: few; v_gene: TRBV20-1; j_gene: TRBJ1-2; d_gene: -; CDR3aa: CSARYGIEGYTF; CDR3nt: TGCAGTGCTAGATACGGGATAGAAGGCTACACCTTC
abundance: many; v_gene: TRBV7-8; j_gene: TRBJ2-1; d_gene: -; CDR3aa: CASSLASYNEQFF; CDR3nt: TGTGCCAGCAGCTTAGCCTCATACAATGAGCAGTTCTTC
abundance: many; v_gene: TRBV20-1; j_gene: TRBJ1-2; d_gene: -; CDR3aa: CSARGDRTNYGYTF; CDR3nt: TGCAGTGCTAGGGGGGACCGAACTAACTATGGCTACACCTTC
abundance: many; v_gene: TRBV7-9; j_gene: TRBJ2-3; d_gene: -; CDR3aa: CASSLGQGSDTQYF; CDR3nt: TGTGCCAGCAGCTTAGGGCAGGGGTCAGATACGCAGTATTTT
abundance: many; v_gene: TRBV4-2; j_gene: TRBJ2-4; d_gene: TRBD2; CDR3aa: CASSQETSGIKNIQYF; CDR3nt: TGTGCCAGCAGCCAAGAAACTAGCGGGATCAAAAACATTCAGTACTTC
abundance: many; v_gene: TRBV28; j_gene: TRBJ2-2; d_gene: -; CDR3aa: CASSWGITGELFF; CDR3nt: TGTGCCAGCAGTTGGGGGATCACCGGGGAGCTGTTTTTT
abundance: many; v_gene: TRBV24-1; j_gene: TRBJ2-5; d_gene: -; CDR3aa: CATSDARPQQETQYF; CDR3nt: TGTGCCACCAGTGACGCCCGACCGCAACAAGAGACCCAGTACTTC
abundance: few; v_gene: TRBV11-2; j_gene: TRBJ1-1; d_gene: TRBD1; CDR3aa: CASRLGTGVLNTEAFF; CDR3nt: TGTGCCAGCAGGTTGGGGACAGGGGTTTTGAACACTGAAGCTTTCTTT
abundance: few; v_gene: TRBV14; j_gene: TRBJ2-3; d_gene: -; CDR3aa: CASSQLRGGAADTQYF; CDR3nt: TGTGCCAGCAGCCAACTTAGGGGGGGGGCCGCAGATACGCAGTATTTT
abundance: many; v_gene: TRBV11-2; j_gene: TRBJ2-6; d_gene: -; CDR3aa: CASSLGRTSSGANVLTF; CDR3nt: TGTGCCAGCAGCTTAGGCAGGACGAGCTCTGGGGCCAACGTCCTGACTTTC
abundance: many; v_gene: TRBV7-2; j_gene: TRBJ2-5; d_gene: -; CDR3aa: CASSLTPGGAETQYF; CDR3nt: TGTGCCAGCTCCCTTACCCCCGGGGGCGCGGAGACCCAGTACTTC
abundance: many; v_gene: TRBV27; j_gene: TRBJ1-1; d_gene: -; CDR3aa: CASSPQRWSDEAFF; CDR3nt: TGTGCCAGCAGTCCCCAACGATGGAGTGATGAAGCTTTCTTT
abundance: few; v_gene: TRBV19; j_gene: TRBJ1-1; d_gene: TRBD1; CDR3aa: CASSIDWDRLMNTEAFF; CDR3nt: TGTGCCAGTAGTATAGATTGGGACAGATTGATGAACACTGAAGCTTTCTTT
abundance: few; v_gene: TRBV19; j_gene: TRBJ1-1; d_gene: -; CDR3aa: CASTQGVNTEAFF; CDR3nt: TGTGCCAGTACACAGGGAGTGAACACTGAAGCTTTCTTT
abundance: many; v_gene: TRBV7-2; j_gene: TRBJ1-6; d_gene: TRBD1; CDR3aa: CASSRDRDNSPLHF; CDR3nt: TGTGCCAGCAGCCGGGACAGGGATAATTCACCCCTCCACTTT
abundance: many; v_gene: TRBV7-3; j_gene: TRBJ1-5; d_gene: TRBD1; CDR3aa: CASSWGQPYSNQPQHF; CDR3nt: TGTGCCAGCAGCTGGGGACAGCCATATAGCAATCAGCCCCAGCATTTT